The present TCR beta chain was sequenced within a study of T cell clonotyping in hematopoietic cell transplantation. The CDR3 has 13 residues. CDR1 is SSHAT and CDR2 is FNYEAQ in the germline V gene (reference sequence). Comments on this clone: One junction end does not reproduce the germline sequence, and a read error may be involved.

Repertoires were generated with immunoSEQ multiplex PCR, while TCRdb's copy carries only in-frame clones and drops some. The sample carries nearly 70,000 clones, around 94% recorded once. The chain carries TRBV7-7 and TRBJ1-2, with a tentative D call TRBD1 (5 bases). Sequenced: peripheral blood mononuclear cells. The TCR was taken from a man aged 45-65 years in good health. Some clones in this sample may be carry-over from other donors' samples. The CDR3 spells CASKSGQDYGYTF. The CDR3 coding sequence is TGTGCTAGCAAGTCAGGGCAGGACTATGGCTACACCTTC.